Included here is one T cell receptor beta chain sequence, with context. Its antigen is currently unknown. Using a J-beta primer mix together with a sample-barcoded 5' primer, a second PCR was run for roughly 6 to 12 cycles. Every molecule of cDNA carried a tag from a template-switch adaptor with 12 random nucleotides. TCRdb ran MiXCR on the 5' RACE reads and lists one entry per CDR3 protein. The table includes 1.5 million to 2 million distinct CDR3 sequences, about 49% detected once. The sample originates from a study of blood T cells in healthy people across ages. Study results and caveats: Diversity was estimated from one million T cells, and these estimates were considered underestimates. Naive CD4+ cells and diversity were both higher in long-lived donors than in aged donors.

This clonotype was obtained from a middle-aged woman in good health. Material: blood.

The CDR3 here is CASRGRDRVKETQYF. DNA of the CDR3: TGTGCCAGCAGAGGCCGGGACAGGGTCAAAGAGACCCAGTACTTC. This chain links TRBV25-1 with TRBJ2-5; 9 positions agree with TRBD1. V was clipped by 6 bases and J by 3 bases; unmatched bases: 8. Germline V gene sequence: CDR1 MGHDK, CDR2 SYGVNS. The CDR3 contains 15 residues. The whole variable domain, remainder taken from reference TRBV25-1 and TRBJ2-5, is EADIYQTPRYLVIGTGKKITLECSQTMGHDKMYWYQQDPGMELHLIHYSYGVNSTEKGDLSSESTVSRIRTEHFPLTLESARPSHTSQYLCASRGRDRVKETQYFGPGTRLLVL.